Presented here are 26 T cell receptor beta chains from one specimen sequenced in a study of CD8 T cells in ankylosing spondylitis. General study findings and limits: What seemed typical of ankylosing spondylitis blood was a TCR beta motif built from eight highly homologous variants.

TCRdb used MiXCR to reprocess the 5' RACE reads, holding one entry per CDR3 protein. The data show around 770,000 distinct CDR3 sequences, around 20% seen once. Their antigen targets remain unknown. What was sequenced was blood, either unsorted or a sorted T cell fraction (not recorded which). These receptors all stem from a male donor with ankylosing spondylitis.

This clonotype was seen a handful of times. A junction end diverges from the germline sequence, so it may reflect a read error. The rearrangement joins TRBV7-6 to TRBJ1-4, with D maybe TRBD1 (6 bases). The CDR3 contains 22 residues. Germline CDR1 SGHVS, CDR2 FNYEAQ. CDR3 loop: CASSLALAHIQGLHATNEKLFF. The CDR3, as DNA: TGTGCTAGCAGCTTAGCTTTAGCACATATCCAGGGGCTCCATGCAACTAATGAAAAACTGTTTTTT.

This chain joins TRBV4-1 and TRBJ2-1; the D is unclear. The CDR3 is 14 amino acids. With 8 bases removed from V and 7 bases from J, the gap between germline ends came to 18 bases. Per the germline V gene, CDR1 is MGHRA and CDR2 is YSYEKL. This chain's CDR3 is CASSDRSNNNEQFF. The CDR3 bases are TGCGCCAGCTCTGATCGTTCCAACAATAATGAGCAGTTCTTC.

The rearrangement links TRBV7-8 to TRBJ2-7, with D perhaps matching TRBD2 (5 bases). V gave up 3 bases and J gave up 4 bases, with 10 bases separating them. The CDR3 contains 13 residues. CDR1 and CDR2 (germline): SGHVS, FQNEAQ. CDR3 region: CASSLAEEYEQYF. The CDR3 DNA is TGTGCCAGCAGCTTGGCGGAGGAGTACGAGCAGTACTTC.

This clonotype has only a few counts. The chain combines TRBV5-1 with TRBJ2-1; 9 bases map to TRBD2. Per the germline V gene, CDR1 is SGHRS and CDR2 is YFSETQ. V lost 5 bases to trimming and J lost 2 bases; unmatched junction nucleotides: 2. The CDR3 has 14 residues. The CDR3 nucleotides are TGCGCCAGCAGTAGCGGGAGCGCCTACAATGAGCAGTTCTTC. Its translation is CASSSGSAYNEQFF.

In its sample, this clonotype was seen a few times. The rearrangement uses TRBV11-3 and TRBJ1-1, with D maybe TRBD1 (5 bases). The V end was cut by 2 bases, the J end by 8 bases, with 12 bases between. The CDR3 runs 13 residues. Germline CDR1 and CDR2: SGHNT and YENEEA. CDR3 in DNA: TGTGCCAGCAGCTTAAGAGGGGCGGGAGAAGCTTTCTTT. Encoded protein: CASSLRGAGEAFF.

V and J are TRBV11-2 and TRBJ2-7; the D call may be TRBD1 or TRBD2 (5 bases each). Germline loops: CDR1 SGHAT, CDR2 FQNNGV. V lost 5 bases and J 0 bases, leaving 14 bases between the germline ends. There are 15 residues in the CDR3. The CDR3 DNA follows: TGTGCCAGCAGCGGGAGACAGCTCAGCTCCTACGAGCAGTACTTC. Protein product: CASSGRQLSSYEQYF.

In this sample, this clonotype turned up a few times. Here the CDR3 reads CASREDRGVYNEQFF. In DNA form, the CDR3 reads TGTGCCAGCAGGGAAGACAGGGGGGTTTACAATGAGCAGTTCTTC. The chain links TRBV6-2 or TRBV6-3 to TRBJ2-1; 9 bases agree with TRBD1. Germline CDR1 reads MNHEY; CDR2 reads SVGEGT. V gave up 6 bases and J gave up 4 bases; unmatched junction bases: 7. The CDR3 totals 15 residues.

In DNA, the CDR3 is TGTGCCAGCAGTTACTCTCGCGTTAGCGGTTCTAGCACAGATACGCAGTATTTT. Its translation: CASSYSRVSGSSTDTQYF. The genes are TRBV6-5 and TRBJ2-3; a weak D match, TRBD2 (6 bases). The V and J ends lost 0 bases and 0 bases respectively, with 16 bases between them. There are 18 residues in the CDR3. Looked up from germline, CDR1 is MNHEY and CDR2 is SVGAGI.

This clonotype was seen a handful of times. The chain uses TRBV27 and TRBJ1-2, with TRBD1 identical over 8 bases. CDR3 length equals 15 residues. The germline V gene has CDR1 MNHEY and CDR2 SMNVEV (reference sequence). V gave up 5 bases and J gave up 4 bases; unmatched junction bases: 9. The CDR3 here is CASSPLGQGPYGYTF. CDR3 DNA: TGTGCCAGCAGTCCACTCGGACAGGGCCCCTATGGCTACACCTTC.

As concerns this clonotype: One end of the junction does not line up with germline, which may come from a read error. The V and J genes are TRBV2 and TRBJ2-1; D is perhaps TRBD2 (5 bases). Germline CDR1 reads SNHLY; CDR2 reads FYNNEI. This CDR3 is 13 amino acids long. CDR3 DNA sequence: TGTGCCAGCAGTGGGACTTTGTACAATGAACAGTTCTTC. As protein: CASSGTLYNEQFF.

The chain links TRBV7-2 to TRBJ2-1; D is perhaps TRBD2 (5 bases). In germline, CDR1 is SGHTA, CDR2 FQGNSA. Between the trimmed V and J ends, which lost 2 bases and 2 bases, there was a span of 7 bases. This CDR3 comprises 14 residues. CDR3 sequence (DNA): TGTGCCAGCAGCTTAACAGCGGCCTACAATGAGCAGTTCTTC. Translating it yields CASSLTAAYNEQFF.

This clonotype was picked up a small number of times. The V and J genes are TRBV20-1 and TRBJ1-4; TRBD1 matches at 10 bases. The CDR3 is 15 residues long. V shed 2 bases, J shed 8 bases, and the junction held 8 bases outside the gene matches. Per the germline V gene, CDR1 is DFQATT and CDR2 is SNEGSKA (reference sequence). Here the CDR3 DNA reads TGCAGTGCTAGACCTGGGACAGGGGAGGACGAAAAACTGTTTTTT. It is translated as CSARPGTGEDEKLFF.

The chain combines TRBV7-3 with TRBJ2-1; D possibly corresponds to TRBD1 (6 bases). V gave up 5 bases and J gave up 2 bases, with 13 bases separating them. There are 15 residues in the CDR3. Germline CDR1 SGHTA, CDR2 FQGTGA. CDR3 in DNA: TGTGCCAGCAGCCCATCTCGGGACACCTACAATGAGCAGTTCTTC. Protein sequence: CASSPSRDTYNEQFF. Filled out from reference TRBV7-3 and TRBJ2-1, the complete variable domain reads GAGVSQTPSNKVTEKGKYVELRCDPISGHTALYWYRQSLGQGPEFLIYFQGTGAADDSGLPNDRFFAVRPEGSVSTLKIQRTERGDSAVYLCASSPSRDTYNEQFFGPGTRLTVL.

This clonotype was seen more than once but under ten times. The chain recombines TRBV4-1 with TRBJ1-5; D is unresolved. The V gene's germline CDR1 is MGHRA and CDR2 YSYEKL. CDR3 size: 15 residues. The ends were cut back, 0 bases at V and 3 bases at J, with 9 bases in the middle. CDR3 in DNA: TGCGCCAGCAGCCAAGATTTCCCATTCAATCAGCCCCAGCATTTT. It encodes CASSQDFPFNQPQHF.

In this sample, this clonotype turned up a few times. The CDR3: CTAVWGTDTQYF. CDR3 in DNA: TGCACCGCCGTTTGGGGCACAGATACGCAGTATTTT. The genes are TRBV29-1 and TRBJ2-3; D is ambiguous. Per germline, CDR1 SQVTM and CDR2 ANQGSEA. The CDR3 spans 12 residues.

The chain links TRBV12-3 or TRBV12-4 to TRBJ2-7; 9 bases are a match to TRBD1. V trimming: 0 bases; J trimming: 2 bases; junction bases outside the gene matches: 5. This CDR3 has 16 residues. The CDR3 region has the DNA TGTGCCAGCAGTTTAGCGCTGCGACAGGGGGCCTACGAGCAGTACTTC. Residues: CASSLALRQGAYEQYF.

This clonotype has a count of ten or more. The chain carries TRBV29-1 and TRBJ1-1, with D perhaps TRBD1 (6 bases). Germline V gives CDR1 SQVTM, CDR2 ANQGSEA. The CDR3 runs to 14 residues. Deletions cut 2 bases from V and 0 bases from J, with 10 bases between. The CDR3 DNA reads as TGCAGCGTTGAAACAGGGAGATTGAACACTGAAGCTTTCTTT. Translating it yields CSVETGRLNTEAFF.

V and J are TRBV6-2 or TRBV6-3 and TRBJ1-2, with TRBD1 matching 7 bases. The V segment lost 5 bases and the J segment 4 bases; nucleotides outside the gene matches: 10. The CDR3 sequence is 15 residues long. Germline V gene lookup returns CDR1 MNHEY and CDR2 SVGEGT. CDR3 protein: CASSIRDSYFYGYTF. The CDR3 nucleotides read TGTGCCAGCAGTATAAGGGACAGCTATTTCTATGGCTACACCTTC.

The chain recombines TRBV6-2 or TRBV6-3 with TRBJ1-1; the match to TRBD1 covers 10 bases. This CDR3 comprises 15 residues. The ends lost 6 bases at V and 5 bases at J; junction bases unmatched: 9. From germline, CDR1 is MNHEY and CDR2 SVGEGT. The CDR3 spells CASSKAPDRGTEAFF. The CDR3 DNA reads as TGTGCCAGCAGCAAGGCCCCGGACAGGGGGACTGAAGCTTTCTTT.

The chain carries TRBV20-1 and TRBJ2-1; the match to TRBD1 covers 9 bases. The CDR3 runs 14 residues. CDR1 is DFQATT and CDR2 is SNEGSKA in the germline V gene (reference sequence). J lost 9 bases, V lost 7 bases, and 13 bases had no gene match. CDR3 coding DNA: TGCAGTGTCCTTCGGGGACAGGGTTCCAGTGAGCAGTTCTTC. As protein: CSVLRGQGSSEQFF.

In DNA, the CDR3 is TGTGCCAGCAAGGGACTCCCAGGGACCCAGTACTTC. It specifies CASKGLPGTQYF. The J gene is TRBJ2-5, the V gene TRBV12-3 or TRBV12-4; tentatively, D is TRBD2 (6 bases). The CDR3 runs to 12 residues. The ends were cut back, 7 bases at V and 7 bases at J, with 13 bases in the middle.

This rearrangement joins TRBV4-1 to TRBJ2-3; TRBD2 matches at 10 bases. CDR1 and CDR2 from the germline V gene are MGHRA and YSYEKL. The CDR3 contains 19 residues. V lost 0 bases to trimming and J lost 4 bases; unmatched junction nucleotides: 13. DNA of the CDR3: TGCGCCAGCAGCCAAGATGTGGGGGTACTAGCGGGACCTGCAGATACGCAGTATTTT. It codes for CASSQDVGVLAGPADTQYF.

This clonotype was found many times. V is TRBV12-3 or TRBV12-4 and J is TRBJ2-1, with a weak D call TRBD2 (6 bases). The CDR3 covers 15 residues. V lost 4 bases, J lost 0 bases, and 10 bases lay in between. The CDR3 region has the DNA TGTGCCAGCAGTTCGGGACTGAGCTCCTACAATGAGCAGTTCTTC. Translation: CASSSGLSSYNEQFF.

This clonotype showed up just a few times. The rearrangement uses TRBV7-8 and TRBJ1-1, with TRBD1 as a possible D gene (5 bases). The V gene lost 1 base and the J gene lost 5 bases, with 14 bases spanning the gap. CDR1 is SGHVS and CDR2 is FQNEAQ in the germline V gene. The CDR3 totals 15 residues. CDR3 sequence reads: CASSLEVPGRTEAFF. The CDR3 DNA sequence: TGTGCCAGCAGCTTAGAAGTGCCAGGGAGGACTGAAGCTTTCTTT.

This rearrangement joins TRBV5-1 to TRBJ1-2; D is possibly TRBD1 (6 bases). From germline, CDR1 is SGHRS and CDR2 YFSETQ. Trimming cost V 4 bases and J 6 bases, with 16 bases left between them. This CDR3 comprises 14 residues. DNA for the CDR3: TGCGCCAGCAGCCAAACCAACAGACAGGATGGCTACACCTTC. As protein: CASSQTNRQDGYTF.

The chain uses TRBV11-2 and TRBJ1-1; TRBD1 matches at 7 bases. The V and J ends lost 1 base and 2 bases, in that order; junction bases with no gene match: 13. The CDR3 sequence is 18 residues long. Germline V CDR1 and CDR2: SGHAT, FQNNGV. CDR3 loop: CASSLGGGVPNPNTEAFF. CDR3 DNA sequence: TGTGCCAGCAGCTTAGGAGGGGGCGTGCCGAACCCCAACACTGAAGCTTTCTTT.